Below, 20 T cell receptor beta chains from the same sample are listed, as sequenced in a study of blood T cell repertoires in COVID-19. TCRdb's table, derived via immunoSEQ multiplex PCR, lists solely in-frame clones and lacks some. The table includes over 45,000 clones, approximately 85% detected once. The sequenced sample consisted of peripheral blood. Source of these receptors: a man aged 35-49 years with acute or convalescent COVID-19.

The CDR3 region has the DNA TGTGCCAGCAGCAGAACAGGGGTTGGCCTCGGCTACACCTTC. Translating it yields CASSRTGVGLGYTF. The chain couples TRBV6-5 to TRBJ1-2; 7 bases fit TRBD1. CDR1 is MNHEY and CDR2 is SVGAGI in the germline V gene. J was trimmed by 8 bases and V by 6 bases; bases with no gene match: 12. This CDR3 is built from 14 residues.

The V and J genes are TRBV4-2 and TRBJ2-5; 12 bases fit TRBD2. Trimming cost V 8 bases and J 1 base; bases outside gene matches: 5. Germline CDR1 LGHNA, CDR2 YNFKEQ. The CDR3 is 15 amino acids. The CDR3 DNA follows: TGTGCCAGCGGTGGACTAGCGGGGACCCAAGAGACCCAGTACTTC. Translation gives CASGGLAGTQETQYF.

The chain is built from TRBV5-1 and TRBJ2-7; TRBD2 matches at 11 bases. Germline CDR1 SGHRS, CDR2 YFSETQ. CDR3 length: 16 residues. The junction had 7 bases not matched to a gene; V was cut back by 3 bases and J by 2 bases. The CDR3 coding sequence is TGCGCCAGCAGCTGGACCCTTAGCGGGGGGGCCTACGAGCAGTACTTC. Residues: CASSWTLSGGAYEQYF. The full variable domain, with the rest looked up from reference TRBV5-1 and TRBJ2-7, is KAGVTQTPRYLIKTRGQQVTLSCSPISGHRSVSWYQQTPGQGLQFLFEYFSETQRNKGNFPGRFSGRQFSNSRSEMNVSTLELGDSALYLCASSWTLSGGAYEQYFGPGTRLTVT.

This clone was counted once. This chain uses TRBV5-6 with TRBJ2-7; TRBD2 might be the D (7 bases). CDR3 length: 16 amino acids. The germline V gene has CDR1 SGHDT and CDR2 YYEEEE. Trimming left V 4 bases short and J 4 bases short, with 21 bases between. The DNA for the CDR3 is TGTGCCAGCAGCCCCAACGGGGGCGGGGGCACTTACGAGCAGTACTTC. Amino acid sequence: CASSPNGGGGTYEQYF.

This chain links TRBV14 with TRBJ2-3; perhaps TRBD1 as D (6 bases). The ends were cut back, 4 bases at V and 2 bases at J, with 19 bases in the middle. The CDR3 spans 17 residues. Germline V gene data show CDR1 as SGHDN and CDR2 as FVKESK. The CDR3 sequence is CASSRRGTLQNTDTQYF. The CDR3 region has the DNA TGTGCCAGCAGCCGACGAGGGACACTCCAAAACACAGATACGCAGTATTTT.

The rearrangement links TRBV19 to TRBJ2-5; D is possibly TRBD2 (5 bases). Trimming cost V 7 bases and J 4 bases, with 13 bases left between them. The CDR3 runs 13 residues. CDR1 LNHDA and CDR2 SQIVND come from the germline V gene (reference sequence). CDR3 sequence reads: CASMRALGETQYF. The CDR3 nucleotides are TGTGCCAGTATGAGGGCGCTCGGAGAGACCCAGTACTTC.

This chain links TRBV5-4 with TRBJ2-5; no reliable D call. V gave up 4 bases and J gave up 5 bases, with 9 bases separating them. Germline values: CDR1 SGHNT, CDR2 YYREEE (reference sequence). CDR3 length: 12 residues. In nucleotides, the CDR3 is TGTGCCAGCAGCCCGCCGCGGGAGACCCAGTACTTC. Translation gives CASSPPRETQYF.

The chain carries TRBV12-3 or TRBV12-4 and TRBJ1-6; weak D call: TRBD1 (5 bases). V was cut by 4 bases and J by 9 bases, with 10 bases left in between. The CDR3 is 13 amino acids. The CDR3 DNA reads TGTGCCAGCAGTTGGAGGGGTGGTTCACCCCTCCACTTT. Protein sequence: CASSWRGGSPLHF.

CDR3 sequence: CVSHREGEAFF. The CDR3 DNA reads as TGTGTCTCCCACCGGGAAGGTGAAGCTTTCTTT. The chain combines TRBV30 with TRBJ1-1; the D is unclear. There are 11 residues in the CDR3. Germline CDR1 and CDR2: GTSNPN and SVGIG (reference sequence).

In this sample, this clone turned up a few times. The J gene is TRBJ1-1, the V gene TRBV6-5, with D possibly being TRBD1 (6 bases). Trimming left V 2 bases short and J 2 bases short, with 9 bases between. The CDR3 has 14 amino acids. Germline V gene data show CDR1 as MNHEY and CDR2 as SVGAGI. The chain's CDR3 is CASSYPGQNTEAFF. The CDR3 DNA reads TGTGCCAGCAGTTACCCGGGACAAAACACTGAAGCTTTCTTT.

This chain uses TRBV19 with TRBJ1-6, with a tentative D call TRBD1 (6 bases). Trimming shortened V by 8 bases and J by 7 bases, and 15 bases separated the two germline ends. Germline V CDR1 and CDR2: LNHDA, SQIVND (reference sequence). This CDR3 region has 14 residues. In DNA, the CDR3 is TGTGCCAGTTTAGCGGGACATTCGAATTCACCCCTCCACTTT. Amino acid sequence: CASLAGHSNSPLHF.

This clone was counted a single time. The genes are TRBV6-1 and TRBJ2-7; possible D gene TRBD2, 6 bases. Germline V gene lookup returns CDR1 MNHNS and CDR2 SASEGT. V gave up 4 bases and J gave up 1 base, with 17 bases separating them. The CDR3 contains 16 residues. The CDR3 sequence is CASSGTMHSRSYEQYF. Written as DNA, the CDR3 is TGTGCCAGCAGTGGGACTATGCACTCTCGATCCTACGAGCAGTACTTC.

The chain couples TRBV5-4 to TRBJ2-6; no firm D call. The V gene lost 5 bases and the J gene lost 4 bases, with 13 bases spanning the gap. This CDR3 spans 15 amino acids. Germline V gene lookup returns CDR1 SGHNT and CDR2 YYREEE (reference sequence). Here the CDR3 DNA reads TGTGCCAGCAGGATCACTGGCAGGGGGGCCAACGTCCTGACTTTC. This gives the protein CASRITGRGANVLTF.

The chain combines TRBV6-5 with TRBJ1-6; 7 bases align to TRBD1. Looked up from germline, CDR1 is MNHEY and CDR2 is SVGAGI. Trimming at V came to 5 bases and at J to 11 bases, leaving 3 bases not matched to a gene. The CDR3 has 12 residues. The CDR3 reads CASSPGGTPLHF. Written as DNA, the CDR3 is TGTGCCAGCAGTCCAGGGGGGACACCCCTCCACTTT.

The CDR3, as DNA: TGTGCCAGTAGTACCCAACGGTACGGGATAGGTGCCGGGGAGCTGTTTTTT. Its translation: CASSTQRYGIGAGELFF. J is TRBJ2-2 and V is TRBV19; maybe TRBD2 (5 bases). V lost 4 bases and J 6 bases, leaving 21 bases between the germline ends. The germline V gene has CDR1 LNHDA and CDR2 SQIVND (reference sequence). There are 17 residues in the CDR3.

The gene calls are TRBV5-3 and TRBJ1-2, with 7 nucleotides matching TRBD1. TRBV5-3 has ORF status, its function being uncertain. J lost 5 bases, V lost 2 bases, and 9 bases had no gene match. This CDR3 spans 15 amino acids. CDR3 coding DNA: TGTGCCAGAAGCTTTCGGACAGGTGACACTTATGGCTACACCTTC. Translation: CARSFRTGDTYGYTF.

The V and J genes are TRBV5-4 and TRBJ2-3; tentatively, D is TRBD2 (5 bases). Per the germline V gene, CDR1 is SGHNT and CDR2 is YYREEE (reference sequence). The V end was cut by 3 bases, the J end by 6 bases, with 14 bases between. The CDR3 extends over 14 amino acids. In DNA, the CDR3 is TGTGCCAGCAGCTCGAAATCGGAGGTTGATACGCAGTATTTT. The encoded protein is CASSSKSEVDTQYF.

The gene calls are TRBV28 and TRBJ1-1, with 7 bases fitting TRBD1. CDR1 and CDR2 from the germline V gene are MDHEN and SYDVKM. The CDR3 loop spans 12 amino acids. With V trimmed by 6 bases and J by 4 bases, 2 bases remained unmatched. CDR3 nucleotides: TGTGCCAGCAGGGGGGACAGCACTGAAGCTTTCTTT. This sequence encodes CASRGDSTEAFF.

V usage is TRBV7-2 and J usage is TRBJ2-7; possible D gene TRBD2, 7 bases. Germline V lookup: CDR1 SGHTA, CDR2 FQGNSA. With 5 bases removed from V and 1 base from J, the gap between germline ends came to 9 bases. CDR3 length equals 13 residues. DNA for the CDR3: TGTGCCAGCAGCAGGGGGGGTTCCTACGAGCAGTACTTC. Protein product: CASSRGGSYEQYF.

The chain is built from TRBV11-2 and TRBJ2-1; 8 nucleotides agree with TRBD2. CDR1 SGHAT and CDR2 FQNNGV come from the germline V gene. This CDR3 region has 15 residues. Unmatched junction bases numbered 11, after V lost 4 bases and J lost 9 bases. The CDR3 sequence is CASSSLPGGPSEQFF. CDR3 in DNA: TGTGCCAGCAGCTCGTTACCGGGGGGGCCTAGTGAGCAGTTCTTC.